These T cell receptor beta chains were read from a single sample in a study of blood T cells in healthy people across ages. TCRdb re-analysed the 5' RACE reads in MiXCR, keeping a single row per CDR3 protein. The sample carries hundreds of thousands of distinct CDR3 sequences, around 21% recorded once. The sample taken for sequencing was blood. These receptors originate from a man between 65 and 85 years old in good health. The CDR3 runs from the conserved cysteine through the conserved F or W. The D gene is left open where the match is weak. A clone size is listed for some rows: how often the clone was seen (once, few, many), or a class if it is expanded.

V gene	D gene	J gene	clone size	CDR3 protein	CDR3 DNA
TRBV29-1	-	TRBJ2-5	-	CSVEGGGFQYF	TGCAGCGTTGAAGGGGGAGGATTCCAGTACTTC
TRBV10-3	-	TRBJ2-1	-	CASIDGSSYNEQFF	TGTGCCAGCATCGACGGTAGCTCCTACAATGAGCAGTTCTTC
TRBV24-1	-	TRBJ2-1	few	CATSDGGSPTSYNEQFF	TGTGCCACCAGTGATGGCGGCAGCCCGACCTCCTACAATGAGCAGTTCTTC
TRBV3-1	-	TRBJ1-5	-	CASSQEFGGVNQPQHF	TGTGCCAGCAGCCAAGAGTTCGGAGGGGTGAATCAGCCCCAGCATTTT
TRBV6-5	-	TRBJ2-4	few	CASSYSTDPVLQHF	TGTGCCAGCAGTTACTCAACGGACCCCGTTCTTCAGCACTTC
TRBV9	TRBD2	TRBJ2-7	-	CASSVVAGGYEQYF	TGTGCCAGCAGCGTAGTAGCGGGAGGCTACGAGCAGTACTTC
TRBV6-5	-	TRBJ2-1	-	CASSYSMRGVGANEQFF	TGTGCCAGCAGTTACTCGATGAGGGGAGTTGGGGCGAATGAGCAGTTCTTC
TRBV20-1	-	TRBJ2-1	many	CSAIRGSYNEQFF	TGCAGTGCTATACGGGGCTCCTACAATGAGCAGTTCTTC
TRBV28	-	TRBJ2-6	few	CASSRKANVLTF	TGTGCCAGCAGTCGGAAGGCCAACGTCCTGACTTTC
TRBV11-1	-	TRBJ2-5	-	CASSGAVGEQYF	TGTGCCAGCAGCGGGGCCGTTGGGGAGCAGTACTTC
TRBV5-1	-	TRBJ1-4	-	CASSLDGWANEKLFF	TGCGCCAGCAGCTTGGACGGGTGGGCTAATGAAAAACTGTTTTTT
TRBV28	-	TRBJ2-6	few	CASSSRPGANVLTF	TGTGCCAGCAGTTCTCGTCCCGGGGCCAACGTCCTGACTTTC
TRBV29-1	-	TRBJ2-7	few	CSVGGSPYEQYF	TGCAGCGTTGGGGGATCTCCCTACGAGCAGTACTTC
TRBV20-1	-	TRBJ2-3	few	CSARVLADGADTQYF	TGCAGTGCTAGAGTTCTGGCGGATGGGGCAGATACGCAGTATTTT
TRBV20-1	-	TRBJ1-4	-	CSARDSLSGKVEKLFF	TGCAGTGCTAGAGACTCCCTGTCCGGCAAGGTCGAAAAACTGTTTTTT
TRBV20-1	-	TRBJ1-2	-	CSARDKGNYGYTF	TGCAGTGCTAGAGATAAGGGGAACTATGGCTACACCTTC
TRBV20-1	-	TRBJ2-3	many	CSARGGGSTDTQYF	TGCAGTGCTAGAGGGGGCGGGAGCACAGATACGCAGTATTTT
TRBV12-3/TRBV12-4	TRBD2	TRBJ2-5	few	CASSPGGKTQYF	TGTGCCAGCAGTCCGGGGGGGAAGACCCAGTACTTC
TRBV9	-	TRBJ2-5	few	CASSVDRGLRQETQYF	TGTGCCAGCAGCGTAGATCGGGGACTGAGGCAAGAGACCCAGTACTTC
TRBV28	-	TRBJ2-3	few	CASSLGAASTDTQYF	TGTGCCAGCAGTTTGGGGGCAGCGAGCACAGATACGCAGTATTTT
TRBV6-5	TRBD1	TRBJ1-2	-	CASSYVQGAGGYTF	TGTGCCAGCAGTTACGTTCAGGGGGCCGGTGGCTACACCTTC